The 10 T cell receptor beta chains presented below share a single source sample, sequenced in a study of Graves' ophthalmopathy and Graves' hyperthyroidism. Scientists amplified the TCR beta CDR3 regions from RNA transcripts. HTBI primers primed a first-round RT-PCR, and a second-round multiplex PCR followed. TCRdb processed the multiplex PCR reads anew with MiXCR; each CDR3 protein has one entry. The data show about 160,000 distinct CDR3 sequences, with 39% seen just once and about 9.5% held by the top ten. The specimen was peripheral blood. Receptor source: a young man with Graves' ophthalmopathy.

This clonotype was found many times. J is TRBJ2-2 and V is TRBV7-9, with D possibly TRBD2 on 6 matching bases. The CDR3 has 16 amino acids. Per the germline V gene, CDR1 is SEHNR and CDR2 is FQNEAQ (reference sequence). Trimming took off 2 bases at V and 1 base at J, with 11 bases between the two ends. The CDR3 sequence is CASSLRGGGNTGELFF. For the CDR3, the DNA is TGTGCCAGCAGCTTACGGGGAGGTGGGAACACCGGGGAGCTGTTTTTT.

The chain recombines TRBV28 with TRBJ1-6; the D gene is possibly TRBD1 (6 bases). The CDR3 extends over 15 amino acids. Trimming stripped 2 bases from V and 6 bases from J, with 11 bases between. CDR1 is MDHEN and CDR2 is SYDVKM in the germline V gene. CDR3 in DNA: TGTGCCAGCAGTTTAAGTGGCAGGGGTAATTCACCCCTCCACTTT. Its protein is CASSLSGRGNSPLHF.

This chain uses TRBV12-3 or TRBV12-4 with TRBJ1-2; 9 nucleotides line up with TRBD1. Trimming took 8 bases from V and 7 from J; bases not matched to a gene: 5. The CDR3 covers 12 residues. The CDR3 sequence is CASETGGRGYTF. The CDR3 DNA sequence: TGTGCCAGCGAAACAGGGGGCCGTGGCTACACCTTC.

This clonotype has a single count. The chain's CDR3 is CASTIYRGSGGYEQYF. CDR3 DNA sequence: TGTGCCAGCACTATATACAGGGGGAGCGGGGGCTACGAGCAGTACTTC. The V and J genes are TRBV12-3 or TRBV12-4 and TRBJ2-7, with D possibly called TRBD1 or TRBD2 (8 bases each). V lost 7 bases and J 3 bases, leaving 22 bases between the germline ends. The CDR3 has 16 amino acids.

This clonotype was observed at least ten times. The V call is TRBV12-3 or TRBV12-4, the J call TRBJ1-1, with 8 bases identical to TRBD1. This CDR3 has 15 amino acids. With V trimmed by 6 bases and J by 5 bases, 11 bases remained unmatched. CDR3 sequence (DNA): TGTGCCAGCAGAGGACAGGGTGGGGTTAGAACTGAAGCTTTCTTT. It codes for CASRGQGGVRTEAFF.

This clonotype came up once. Here the CDR3 reads CASSIQGYDYGYTF. CDR3 nucleotide sequence: TGTGCCAGTAGTATACAGGGGTACGACTATGGCTACACCTTC. The V gene is TRBV19, the J gene TRBJ1-2, with D possibly TRBD1 on 6 matching bases. The length of the CDR3 is 14 residues. V lost 2 bases and J lost 3, with 10 bases in between. Per germline, CDR1 LNHDA and CDR2 SQIVND (reference sequence).

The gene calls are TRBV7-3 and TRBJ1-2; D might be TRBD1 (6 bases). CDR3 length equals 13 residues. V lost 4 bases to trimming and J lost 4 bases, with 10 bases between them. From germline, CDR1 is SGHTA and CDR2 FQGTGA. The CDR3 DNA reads TGTGCCAGCAGCTCTAGGGGGGCCTATGGCTACACCTTC. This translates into CASSSRGAYGYTF.

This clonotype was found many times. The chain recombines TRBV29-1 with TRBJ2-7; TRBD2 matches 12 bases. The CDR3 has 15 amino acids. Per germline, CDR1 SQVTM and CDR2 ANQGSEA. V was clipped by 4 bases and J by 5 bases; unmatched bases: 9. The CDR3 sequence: CSVVLAGGPVDEQYF. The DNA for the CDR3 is TGCAGCGTTGTTCTAGCGGGAGGGCCTGTAGACGAGCAGTACTTC.

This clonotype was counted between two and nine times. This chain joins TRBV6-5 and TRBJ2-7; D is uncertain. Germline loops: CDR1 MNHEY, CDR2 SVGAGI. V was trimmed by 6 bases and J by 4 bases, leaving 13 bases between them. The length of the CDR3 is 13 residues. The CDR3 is CASRPVRVYEQYF. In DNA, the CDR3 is TGTGCCAGCAGACCGGTACGGGTGTACGAGCAGTACTTC.

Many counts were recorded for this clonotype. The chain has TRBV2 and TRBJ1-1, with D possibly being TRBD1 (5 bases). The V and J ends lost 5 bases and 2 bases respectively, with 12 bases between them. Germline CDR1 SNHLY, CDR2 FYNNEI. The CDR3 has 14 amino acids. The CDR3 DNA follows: TGTGCCAGCAGTCGACAGAATCTCAACACTGAAGCTTTCTTT. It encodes CASSRQNLNTEAFF.